A single sample is the source of the 25 T cell receptor beta chains below, sequenced in a study of blood T cell repertoires in COVID-19. TCRdb's table, derived via immunoSEQ multiplex PCR, lists solely in-frame clones and lacks some. The sample includes about 240,000 clones, roughly four fifths of them seen just once. The sample comprised peripheral blood. The source of these receptors is a woman older than 75 with acute or convalescent COVID-19.

The J gene is TRBJ1-1, the V gene TRBV7-9, with D possibly matching TRBD1 (5 bases). This CDR3 has 16 residues. The germline V gene encodes CDR1 SEHNR and CDR2 FQNEAQ (reference sequence). Trimming removed 0 bases at V and 4 bases at J, with 15 bases between. CDR3 amino acids: CASSLAWGSNGTEAFF. The CDR3 DNA reads TGTGCCAGCAGCTTAGCATGGGGCAGTAACGGCACTGAAGCTTTCTTT.

The chain recombines TRBV2 with TRBJ2-7, with TRBD1 as a possible D gene (7 bases). Germline assignment: CDR1 SNHLY and CDR2 FYNNEI. Trimming stripped 3 bases from V and 6 bases from J, with 9 bases between. The CDR3 has 12 amino acids. DNA for the CDR3: TGTGCCAGCAGTGACAGGGGGGCCGAGCAGTACTTC. Its protein is CASSDRGAEQYF.

The chain couples TRBV6-6 to TRBJ2-2; 11 bases match TRBD1. J was trimmed by 5 bases and V by 5 bases; bases with no gene match: 4. This CDR3 has 15 amino acids. Looked up from germline, CDR1 is MNHNY and CDR2 is SVGAGI (reference sequence). CDR3 bases: TGTGCCAGCAGTACTGGACAGGGGGCTACCGGGGAGCTGTTTTTT. This codes for CASSTGQGATGELFF.

The chain couples TRBV10-2 to TRBJ2-1; 7 nucleotides line up with TRBD1. Looked up from germline, CDR1 is WSHSY and CDR2 is SAAADI. The trim removed 0 bases at V and 12 bases at J, leaving 2 bases unmatched. The CDR3 is 12 residues long. The CDR3 is CASSESQGWQFF. CDR3 nucleotides: TGCGCCAGCAGTGAGTCACAGGGGTGGCAGTTCTTC.

This clone has only a few counts. J is TRBJ1-6 and V is TRBV9; D unclear. Trimming cost V 0 bases and J 10 bases, with 8 bases left between them. This CDR3 spans 13 amino acids. CDR1 and CDR2 from the germline V gene are SGDLS and YYNGEE. The CDR3 loop is CASSVDSRSPLHF. The CDR3 DNA is TGTGCCAGCAGCGTAGACTCCCGGTCACCCCTCCACTTT.

The genes are TRBV3-1 (or the pseudogene TRBV3-2) and TRBJ1-6, with a tentative D call TRBD1 (5 bases). V was cut by 0 bases and J by 9 bases, with 9 bases left in between. The CDR3 has 14 amino acids. Germline V CDR1 and CDR2: LGHDT, YNNKEL (reference sequence). The CDR3 spells CASSQDWGPSPLHF. The CDR3 DNA sequence: TGTGCCAGCAGCCAAGACTGGGGCCCTTCACCCCTCCACTTT.

The CDR3 nucleotides are TGTGCCAGTAGTTTCCTAAGGACAGGGTGGACAGATACGCAGTATTTT. Residues: CASSFLRTGWTDTQYF. The chain is built from TRBV19 and TRBJ2-3; 8 nucleotides match TRBD1. This CDR3 comprises 16 residues. The germline CDR1 and CDR2 sequences are LNHDA and SQIVND (reference sequence). After removal of 5 bases from V and 3 bases from J, the junction contained 10 bases not matched to a gene.

The genes are TRBV3-1 (or the pseudogene TRBV3-2) and TRBJ2-1; D perhaps matches TRBD1 (6 bases). V was clipped by 2 bases and J by 4 bases, with 12 bases between them. Germline assignment: CDR1 LGHDT and CDR2 YNNKEL (reference sequence). The CDR3 is 15 residues long. In DNA form, the CDR3 reads TGTGCCAGCAGCCAACCCGGGACACGTTACAATGAGCAGTTCTTC. It codes for CASSQPGTRYNEQFF.

This clone was picked up a small number of times. CDR3 amino acids: CASSLGTGGKTGYTF. In DNA, the CDR3 is TGCGCCAGCAGCTTGGGGACAGGGGGGAAGACGGGCTACACCTTC. The chain uses TRBV5-1 and TRBJ1-2; 10 nucleotides match TRBD1. This CDR3 spans 15 amino acids. From germline, CDR1 is SGHRS and CDR2 YFSETQ. V was pared by 0 bases and J by 8 bases, with 7 bases of the junction left unmatched.

The J gene is TRBJ1-2, the V gene TRBV29-1, with a weak D call TRBD1 (6 bases). Germline CDR1 SQVTM, CDR2 ANQGSEA. The ends were cut back, 5 bases at V and 0 bases at J, with 13 bases in the middle. The CDR3 sequence is 14 residues long. The CDR3 here is CSVQGNAANYGYTF. For the CDR3, the DNA is TGCAGCGTTCAGGGGAATGCAGCTAACTATGGCTACACCTTC.

The chain uses TRBV2 and TRBJ2-3, with a possible D match to TRBD1 (5 bases). This CDR3 region has 17 residues. CDR1 and CDR2 from the germline V gene are SNHLY and FYNNEI. Trimming took 2 bases from V and 2 from J, leaving 17 bases between them. The CDR3 nucleotides are TGTGCCAGCAGTGAAAGGGGTTACCGAGCCATCACAGATACGCAGTATTTT. Translating it yields CASSERGYRAITDTQYF.

CDR3 amino acids: CASRPTGGATGGGSSGNTIYF. CDR3 nucleotides: TGTGCCAGCAGACCGACAGGGGGCGCAACTGGGGGGGGTTCCTCTGGAAACACCATATATTTT. The rearrangement links TRBV27 to TRBJ1-3; 10 bases are shared with TRBD1. The CDR3 loop spans 21 amino acids. V trimming: 6 bases; J trimming: 0 bases; junction bases outside the gene matches: 20. The germline CDR1 and CDR2 sequences are MNHEY and SMNVEV (reference sequence).

The chain combines TRBV28 with TRBJ2-3, with 9 nucleotides matching TRBD1. J lost 2 bases, V lost 10 bases, and 10 bases had no gene match. CDR3 size: 15 residues. Germline assignment: CDR1 MDHEN and CDR2 SYDVKM. The CDR3 sequence: CATRPGQGFTDTQYF. Here the CDR3 DNA reads TGTGCCACCAGACCGGGACAGGGTTTCACAGATACGCAGTATTTT.

This clone turned up a few times. J is TRBJ1-6 and V is TRBV25-1; TRBD1 matches at 10 bases. Germline loops: CDR1 MGHDK, CDR2 SYGVNS. The CDR3 covers 14 residues. J gave up 10 bases and V 6 bases, and 6 bases lay outside the gene matches. CDR3 nucleotide sequence: TGTGCCAGCAGCCCCACGGGACAGGGGTCACCCCTCCACTTT. Translated, it gives CASSPTGQGSPLHF.

The rearrangement links TRBV27 to TRBJ1-6; TRBD1 agrees at 9 bases. The length of the CDR3 is 16 residues. V lost 5 bases, J lost 5 bases, and 7 bases stayed unmatched. Germline V lookup: CDR1 MNHEY, CDR2 SMNVEV (reference sequence). The CDR3 DNA sequence: TGTGCCAGCAGTCTAAAGGGGACAGGGAATAATTCACCCCTCCACTTT. Its translation is CASSLKGTGNNSPLHF.

V and J are TRBV28 and TRBJ2-3; TRBD2 might be the D (6 bases). CDR1 is MDHEN and CDR2 is SYDVKM in the germline V gene. The CDR3 runs to 13 residues. The V end lost 5 bases, the J end lost 0 bases, and 6 bases lay between the germline ends. The CDR3: CASSGTSTDTQYF. The CDR3 nucleotides are TGTGCCAGCAGTGGGACTAGCACAGATACGCAGTATTTT.

CDR3 nucleotide sequence: TGTGCCAGCAGCAAACAGGAAACCTATGGCTACACCTTC. Protein: CASSKQETYGYTF. The chain is built from TRBV7-8 and TRBJ1-2, with TRBD1 as a possible D gene (5 bases). The CDR3 runs to 13 residues. V dropped 5 bases and J dropped 4 bases, with 11 bases sitting between them. CDR1 is SGHVS and CDR2 is FQNEAQ in the germline V gene.

The V call is TRBV11-2, the J call TRBJ1-2; D not resolved. V was clipped by 3 bases and J by 2 bases, with 16 bases between them. The CDR3 is made up of 16 amino acids. From germline, CDR1 is SGHAT and CDR2 FQNNGV. CDR3 protein: CASSFSSGSLNYGYTF. CDR3 coding DNA: TGTGCCAGCAGCTTCAGCAGCGGCAGCCTAAACTATGGCTACACCTTC.

This clone is a singleton in its sample. This chain joins TRBV6-1 and TRBJ1-4; D unresolved. Deletions cut 2 bases from V and 4 bases from J, with 8 bases between. The V gene's germline CDR1 is MNHNS and CDR2 SASEGT. This CDR3 contains 14 residues. The CDR3 protein is CASSEWALNEKLFF. CDR3 DNA: TGTGCCAGCAGTGAATGGGCCCTTAATGAAAAACTGTTTTTT.

The V call is TRBV28, the J call TRBJ1-4; weak D call: TRBD1 (5 bases). The CDR3 consists of 15 residues. Trimming took off 2 bases at V and 3 bases at J, with 10 bases between the two ends. From germline, CDR1 is MDHEN and CDR2 SYDVKM. The CDR3 coding sequence is TGTGCCAGCAGTTTACTGCAGGGTCCTAATGAAAAACTGTTTTTT. The encoded protein is CASSLLQGPNEKLFF.

This clone was counted between two and nine times. The chain links TRBV7-9 to TRBJ1-2; D is uncertain. The CDR3 is 12 residues long. Germline lookup yields CDR1 SEHNR and CDR2 FQNEAQ (reference sequence). V dropped 5 bases and J dropped 4 bases, with 8 bases sitting between them. CDR3 nucleotide sequence: TGTGCCAGCAGCCCGTCCTCCTATGGCTACACCTTC. Residues: CASSPSSYGYTF.

The chain carries TRBV24-1 and TRBJ2-5; 10 nucleotides match TRBD1. Germline V gene lookup returns CDR1 KGHDR and CDR2 SFDVKD. V lost 1 base, J lost 5 bases, and 12 bases stayed unmatched. This CDR3 contains 18 residues. The CDR3 reads CATSDLEKPGQGTETQYF. The CDR3 DNA reads TGTGCCACCAGTGATTTAGAAAAACCGGGACAGGGGACGGAGACCCAGTACTTC.

This clone was observed a single time. The chain recombines TRBV7-2 with TRBJ1-4, with D unclear. Germline-derived CDR1 and CDR2 are SGHTA and FQGNSA. V lost 5 bases and J lost 4, with 11 bases in between. This CDR3 has 14 amino acids. CDR3 sequence: CASSIDTFNEKLFF. CDR3 bases: TGTGCCAGCAGCATAGACACGTTTAATGAAAAACTGTTTTTT.

The rearrangement links TRBV10-3 to TRBJ1-3; 7 bases align to TRBD1. This CDR3 region has 13 residues. Germline V gene lookup returns CDR1 ENHRY and CDR2 SYGVKD. V lost 10 bases to trimming and J lost 0 bases; unmatched junction nucleotides: 3. The DNA for the CDR3 is TGTGCCACCACAGGGGTCTCTGGAAACACCATATATTTT. Amino acid sequence: CATTGVSGNTIYF.

V gene TRBV6-5 combines with J gene TRBJ2-5; D unclear. The CDR3 consists of 14 residues. Germline CDR1 MNHEY, CDR2 SVGAGI. V was shortened by 6 bases and J by 1 base, with 12 bases between the two germline ends. CDR3 sequence: CASRPPYSQETQYF. CDR3 in DNA: TGTGCCAGCAGACCCCCCTACAGCCAAGAGACCCAGTACTTC.